These 5 T cell receptor beta chains were sequenced from one sample in a study of monozygotic twins with inflammatory bowel disease. Reanalyzing the 5' RACE reads, TCRdb keeps one entry per CDR3 protein, without DNA. In all, the sample yields 420,000 or so distinct CDR3 sequences. The material sequenced was blood. The receptors were gathered from a human donor with ulcerative colitis or Crohn's disease, or a healthy co-twin of an affected twin (not recorded which).

The V and J genes are TRBV7-9 and TRBJ2-5; TCRdb picks TRBD1, but there is no DNA to check that call. Per germline, CDR1 SEHNR and CDR2 FQNEAQ (reference sequence). The CDR3 sequence is 14 residues long. The CDR3: CASSVPGGKGTQYF.

The chain couples TRBV20-1 to TRBJ1-5; as DNA is missing, the TRBD1 call by TCRdb cannot be tested. This CDR3 has 12 residues. Germline-derived CDR1 and CDR2 are DFQATT and SNEGSKA (reference sequence). The CDR3 loop is CSARVGDQPQHF.

This chain uses TRBV4-1 with TRBJ2-7; TCRdb's D call, TRBD2, is unchecked because there is no DNA. Germline assignment: CDR1 MGHRA and CDR2 YSYEKL. The CDR3 runs 16 residues. CDR3 in amino acids: CASSQRDYSSSYEQYF.

This chain links TRBV5-6 with TRBJ2-1; no DNA is available, so the TRBD2 call from TCRdb remains unchecked. Germline V CDR1 and CDR2: SGHDT, YYEEEE. The CDR3 runs 12 residues. This CDR3 reads CASSSGGLALFF.

This chain joins TRBV5-1 and TRBJ2-2; TCRdb selects TRBD1, and the lack of DNA leaves this call unchecked. The CDR3 covers 14 residues. Germline lookup yields CDR1 SGHRS and CDR2 YFSETQ. The CDR3 spells CASSLGQGAEELFF.